The present TCR beta chain was sequenced within a study of regulatory T cells in long-lasting Graves disease. Through Arm-PCR of CDR3 regions and iRepertoire HTBI primers, TCR beta libraries were built. MiXCR was run by TCRdb on the multiplex PCR reads, yielding one entry per CDR3 protein. The profile shows approximately 690,000 distinct CDR3 sequences, roughly 30% of them singletons. The time point: persistent/refractory GD, antithyroid drugs over 5 years with positive TRAb. Construction of the TCR library relied on RNA isolated from PBMCs. This CDR3 contains 15 residues. Germline CDR1 and CDR2: MGHDK and SYGVNS. Trimming left V 2 bases short and J 3 bases short, with 13 bases between. Study observations and caveats: Newly diagnosed patients shared 966 public clonotypes; persistent patients shared more than 2,500. Accuracy may have been reduced by the small sample size.

On this clonotype: Its cognate antigen is unknown.

This receptor was taken from a female donor with Graves disease. This chain joins TRBV25-1 and TRBJ1-1; unclear D gene. The sequencing used peripheral blood mononuclear cells (PBMCs), collected when the disease was refractory, from a patient treated with antithyroid drugs. CDR3 residues: CASSEPGGIYTEAFF. The CDR3 nucleotides read TGTGCCAGCAGTGAACCTGGCGGGATTTACACTGAAGCTTTCTTT.